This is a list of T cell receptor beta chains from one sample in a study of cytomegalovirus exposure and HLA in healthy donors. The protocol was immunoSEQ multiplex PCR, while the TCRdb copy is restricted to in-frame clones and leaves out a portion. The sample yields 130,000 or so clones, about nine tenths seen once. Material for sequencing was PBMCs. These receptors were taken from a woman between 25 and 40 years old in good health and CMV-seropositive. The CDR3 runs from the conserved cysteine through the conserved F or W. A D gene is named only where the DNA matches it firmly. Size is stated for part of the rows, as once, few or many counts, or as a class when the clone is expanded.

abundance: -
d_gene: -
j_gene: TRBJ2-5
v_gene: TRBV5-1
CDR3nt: TGCGCCAGCAGCATCGGAGGGACCGCGGAGACCCAGTACTTC
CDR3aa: CASSIGGTAETQYF

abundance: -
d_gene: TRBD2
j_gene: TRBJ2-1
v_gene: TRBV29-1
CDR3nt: TGCAGCGTTTCGTCGACGGGGGAGGGTGAGCAGTTCTTC
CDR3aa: CSVSSTGEGEQFF

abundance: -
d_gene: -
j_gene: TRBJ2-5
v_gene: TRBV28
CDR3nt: TGTGCCAGCAGTTTGAGGCACCAAGAGACCCAGTACTTC
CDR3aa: CASSLRHQETQYF

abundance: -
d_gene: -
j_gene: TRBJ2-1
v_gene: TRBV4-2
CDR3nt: TGTGCCAGCAGCTGGAAGGGGGGGAACAATGAGCAGTTCTTC
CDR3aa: CASSWKGGNNEQFF

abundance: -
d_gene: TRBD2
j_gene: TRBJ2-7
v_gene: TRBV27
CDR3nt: TGTGCCAGCAGTTCATCTAGCGGGAGGCGGTACGAGCAGTACTTC
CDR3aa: CASSSSSGRRYEQYF

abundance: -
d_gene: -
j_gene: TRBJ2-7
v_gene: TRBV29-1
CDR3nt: TGCGCCGTCCGCCTTAGTGACTCCTACGAGCAGTACTTC
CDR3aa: CAVRLSDSYEQYF

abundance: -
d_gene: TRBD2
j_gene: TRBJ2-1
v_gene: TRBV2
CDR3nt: TGTGCCAGCAGTGAAGATGGACTAGCTTTAAGTGAGCAGTTCTTC
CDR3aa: CASSEDGLALSEQFF

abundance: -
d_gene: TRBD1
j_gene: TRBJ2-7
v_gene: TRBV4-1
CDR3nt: TGCGCCAGCAGCCAAGATTCCGGGACAGGGTGGAGGTACGAGCAGTACTTC
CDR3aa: CASSQDSGTGWRYEQYF

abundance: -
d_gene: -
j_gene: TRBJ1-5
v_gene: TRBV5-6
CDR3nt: TGTGCCAGCAGCTTGGCACACATCCCCAATCAGCCCCAGCATTTT
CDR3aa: CASSLAHIPNQPQHF

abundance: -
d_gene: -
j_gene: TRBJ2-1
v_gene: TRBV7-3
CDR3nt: TGTGCCAGCAGCTTAAATAACCCCGTCGGGTTGAATGAGCAGTTCTTC
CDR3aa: CASSLNNPVGLNEQFF

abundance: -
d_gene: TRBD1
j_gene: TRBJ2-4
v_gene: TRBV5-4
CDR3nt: TGTGCCAGCAGCCAGATGGGACAGGGGGCCAAAAACATTCAGTACTTC
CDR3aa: CASSQMGQGAKNIQYF

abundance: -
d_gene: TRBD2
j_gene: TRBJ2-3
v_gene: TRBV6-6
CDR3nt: TGTGCCAGCAGTTACAGTTTAGGCGGGAGGTCTGATACGCAGTATTTT
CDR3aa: CASSYSLGGRSDTQYF

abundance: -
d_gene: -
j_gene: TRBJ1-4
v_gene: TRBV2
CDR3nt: TGTGCCAGCATTGGGCCCCGAAGAGTCGAAAAACTGTTTTTT
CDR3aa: CASIGPRRVEKLFF

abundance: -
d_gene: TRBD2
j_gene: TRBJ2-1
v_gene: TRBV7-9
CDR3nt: TGTGCCAGACACTTAAAGACTAGCGGGGCATCCTGCAATGAGCAGTTCTTC
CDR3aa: CARHLKTSGASCNEQFF

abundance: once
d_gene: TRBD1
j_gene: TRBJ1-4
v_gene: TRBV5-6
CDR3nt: TGTGCCAGCGGGGACAGGGAAAGAGAAAAACTGTTTTTT
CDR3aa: CASGDREREKLFF

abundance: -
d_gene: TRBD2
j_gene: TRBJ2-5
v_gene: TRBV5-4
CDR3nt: TGTGCCAGCAGCTTAGGCCAGCGGGGGCCTGCGGAGACCCAGTACTTC
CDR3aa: CASSLGQRGPAETQYF

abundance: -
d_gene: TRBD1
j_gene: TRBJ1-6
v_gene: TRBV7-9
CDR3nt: TGTGCCATCCACGGCGAGAAGGGGGCGTATAATTCACCCCTCCACTTT
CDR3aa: CAIHGEKGAYNSPLHF